This T cell receptor (beta chain) originates from a study of cytomegalovirus exposure and HLA in healthy donors. Produced via immunoSEQ multiplex PCR; TCRdb's table is partial and in-frame only. Of 300,000 to 350,000 clones in the sample, approximately 91% were seen once. Germline CDR1 is SSHAT and CDR2 is FNYEAQ (reference sequence). The CDR3 is 13 amino acids. J gave up 7 bases and V 3 bases, and 3 bases lay outside the gene matches. This receptor was obtained from a man between 25 and 39 years old in good health and CMV-seronegative. The rearrangement uses TRBV7-7 and TRBJ2-5, with 9 positions matching TRBD1. Sequencing input: PBMCs. CDR3 sequence (DNA): TGTGCCAGCAGCTTGGACAGGGGCGGGACCCAGTACTTC. Translating it yields CASSLDRGGTQYF. Filled out from reference TRBV7-7 and TRBJ2-5, the complete variable domain reads GAGVSQSPRYKVTKRGQDVTLRCDPISSHATLYWYQQALGQGPEFLTYFNYEAQPDKSGLPSDRFSAERPEGSISTLTIQRTEQRDSAMYRCASSLDRGGTQYFGPGTRLLVL.